This TCR beta chain stems from a study of liver allograft versus peripheral blood T cells. About the study: T cell receptor repertoires in transplanted livers were compared with those in recipients' peripheral blood. Findings of the study overall: The authors reported that T cell receptor repertoires inside liver allografts differed from those in peripheral blood.

V gave up 0 bases and J gave up 5 bases, with 11 bases separating them. CDR1 SGHTA and CDR2 FQGTGA come from the germline V gene. The CDR3 extends over 14 amino acids. TCRdb recomputed calls from the reads with MiXCR, one row per CDR3 protein. Altogether approximately 16,000 distinct CDR3 sequences are present, around 20% being singletons, with the ten largest covering roughly 13%. This clonotype was counted between two and nine times. Its antigen is not known. The chain uses TRBV7-3 and TRBJ2-7; the D gene is possibly TRBD2 (5 bases). This TCR derives from a human patient who had a liver transplant. Some T cells here may be from the graft donor. CDR3 sequence reads: CASSLTGMTDEQYF. For the CDR3, the DNA is TGTGCCAGCAGCTTAACCGGGATGACCGACGAGCAGTACTTC.